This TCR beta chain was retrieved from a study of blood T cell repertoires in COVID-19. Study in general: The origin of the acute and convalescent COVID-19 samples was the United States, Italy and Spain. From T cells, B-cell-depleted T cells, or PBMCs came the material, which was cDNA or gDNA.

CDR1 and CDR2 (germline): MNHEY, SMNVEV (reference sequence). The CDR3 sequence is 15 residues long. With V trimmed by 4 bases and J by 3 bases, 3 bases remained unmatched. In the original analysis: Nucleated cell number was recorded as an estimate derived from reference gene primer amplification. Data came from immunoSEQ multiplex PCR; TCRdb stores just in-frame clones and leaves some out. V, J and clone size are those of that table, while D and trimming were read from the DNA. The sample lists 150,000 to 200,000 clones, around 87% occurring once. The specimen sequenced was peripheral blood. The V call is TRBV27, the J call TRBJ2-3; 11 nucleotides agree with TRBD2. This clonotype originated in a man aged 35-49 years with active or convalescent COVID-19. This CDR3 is CASSSGLAETDTQYF. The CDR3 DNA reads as TGTGCCAGCAGTTCGGGACTAGCGGAAACAGATACGCAGTATTTT.